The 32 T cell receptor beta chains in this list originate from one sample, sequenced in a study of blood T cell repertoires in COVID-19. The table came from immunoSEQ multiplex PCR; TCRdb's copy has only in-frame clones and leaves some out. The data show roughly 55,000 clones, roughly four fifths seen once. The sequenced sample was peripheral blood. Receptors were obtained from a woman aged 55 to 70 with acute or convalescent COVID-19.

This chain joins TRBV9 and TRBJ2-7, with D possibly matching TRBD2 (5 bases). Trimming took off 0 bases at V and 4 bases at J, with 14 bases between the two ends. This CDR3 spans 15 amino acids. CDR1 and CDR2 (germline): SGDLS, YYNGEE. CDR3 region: CASSVGTSQTYEQYF. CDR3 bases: TGTGCCAGCAGCGTAGGGACTTCCCAGACATACGAGCAGTACTTC.

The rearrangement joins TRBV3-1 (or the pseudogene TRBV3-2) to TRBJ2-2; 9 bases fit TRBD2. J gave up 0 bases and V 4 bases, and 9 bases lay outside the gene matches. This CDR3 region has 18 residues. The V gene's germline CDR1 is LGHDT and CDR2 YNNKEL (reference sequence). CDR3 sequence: CASSRSIAGVANTGELFF. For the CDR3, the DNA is TGTGCCAGCAGCCGTTCGATAGCGGGAGTTGCGAACACCGGGGAGCTGTTTTTT.

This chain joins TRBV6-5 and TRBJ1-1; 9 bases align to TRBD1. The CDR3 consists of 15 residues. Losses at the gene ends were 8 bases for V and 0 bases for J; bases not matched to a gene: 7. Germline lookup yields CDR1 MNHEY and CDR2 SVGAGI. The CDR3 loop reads CASPDRGAMNTEAFF. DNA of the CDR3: TGTGCCAGCCCTGACAGGGGGGCCATGAACACTGAAGCTTTCTTT.

As DNA, the CDR3 is TGTGCCAGCAGCCCCGGGACTAGCGGGGGCGTGGGGCAAGAGACCCAGTACTTC. Translating it yields CASSPGTSGGVGQETQYF. The chain employs TRBV28 and TRBJ2-5; 14 nucleotides line up with TRBD2. V shed 6 bases, J shed 2 bases, and the junction held 11 bases outside the gene matches. Germline CDR1 is MDHEN and CDR2 is SYDVKM. The CDR3 contains 18 residues.

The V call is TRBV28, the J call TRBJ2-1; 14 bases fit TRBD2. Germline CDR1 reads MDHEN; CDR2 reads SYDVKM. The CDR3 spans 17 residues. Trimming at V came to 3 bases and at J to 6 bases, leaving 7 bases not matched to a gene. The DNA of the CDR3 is TGTGCCAGCAGTTTCTTCCGACTAGCGGGGGGGCGCAATGAGCAGTTCTTC. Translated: CASSFFRLAGGRNEQFF.

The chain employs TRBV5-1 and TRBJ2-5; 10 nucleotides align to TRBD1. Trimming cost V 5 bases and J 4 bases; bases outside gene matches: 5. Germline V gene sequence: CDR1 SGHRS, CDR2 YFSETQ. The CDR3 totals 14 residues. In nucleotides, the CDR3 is TGCGCCAGCAGGACAGGGGGCACGGGAGAGACCCAGTACTTC. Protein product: CASRTGGTGETQYF.

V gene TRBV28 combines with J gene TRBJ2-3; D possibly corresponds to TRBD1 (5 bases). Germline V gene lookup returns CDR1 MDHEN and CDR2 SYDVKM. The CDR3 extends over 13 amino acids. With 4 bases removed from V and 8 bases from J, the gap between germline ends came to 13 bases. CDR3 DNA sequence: TGTGCCAGCAGTTCCCTCAGGGAAGGTACGCAGTATTTT. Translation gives CASSSLREGTQYF.

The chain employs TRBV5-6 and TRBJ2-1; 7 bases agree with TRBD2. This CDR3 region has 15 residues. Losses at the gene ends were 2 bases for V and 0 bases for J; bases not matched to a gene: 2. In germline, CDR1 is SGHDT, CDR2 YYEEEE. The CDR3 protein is CASSFRGSSYNEQFF. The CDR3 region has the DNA TGTGCCAGCAGCTTCCGCGGGAGCTCCTACAATGAGCAGTTCTTC.

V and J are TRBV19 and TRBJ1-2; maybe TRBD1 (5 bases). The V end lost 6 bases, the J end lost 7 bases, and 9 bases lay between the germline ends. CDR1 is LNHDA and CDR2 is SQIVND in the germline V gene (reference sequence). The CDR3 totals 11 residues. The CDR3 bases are TGTGCCAGTAGGGGACTCGGTGGCTACACCTTC. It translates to CASRGLGGYTF.

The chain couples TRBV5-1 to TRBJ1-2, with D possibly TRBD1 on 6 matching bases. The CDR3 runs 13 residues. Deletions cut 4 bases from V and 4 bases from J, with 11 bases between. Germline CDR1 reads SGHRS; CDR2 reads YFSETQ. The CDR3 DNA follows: TGCGCCAGCAGCGTGGACAGTCGCTATGGCTACACCTTC. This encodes CASSVDSRYGYTF.

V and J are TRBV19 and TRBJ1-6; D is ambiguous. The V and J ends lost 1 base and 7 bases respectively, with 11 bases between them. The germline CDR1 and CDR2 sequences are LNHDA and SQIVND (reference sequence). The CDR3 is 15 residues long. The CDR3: CASSIGATVNSPLHF. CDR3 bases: TGTGCCAGTAGTATAGGAGCAACGGTCAATTCACCCCTCCACTTT.

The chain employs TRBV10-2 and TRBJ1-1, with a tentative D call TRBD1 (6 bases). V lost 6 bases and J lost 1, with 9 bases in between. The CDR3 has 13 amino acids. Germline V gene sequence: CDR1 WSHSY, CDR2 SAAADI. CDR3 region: CASSSTGNTEAFF. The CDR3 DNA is TGCGCCAGCAGCTCGACAGGGAACACTGAAGCTTTCTTT.

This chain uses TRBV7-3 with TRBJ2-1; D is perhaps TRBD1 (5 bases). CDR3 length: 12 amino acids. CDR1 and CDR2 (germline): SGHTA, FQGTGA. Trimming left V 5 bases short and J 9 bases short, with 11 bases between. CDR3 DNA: TGTGCCAGCAGCCCGTCGCAGGGTGAGCAGTTCTTC. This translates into CASSPSQGEQFF.

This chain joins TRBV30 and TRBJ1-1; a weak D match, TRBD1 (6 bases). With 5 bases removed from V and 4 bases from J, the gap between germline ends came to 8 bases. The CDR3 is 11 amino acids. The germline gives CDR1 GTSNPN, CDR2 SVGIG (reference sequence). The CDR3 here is CAWAGATEAFF. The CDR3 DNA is TGTGCCTGGGCAGGGGCCACTGAAGCTTTCTTT.

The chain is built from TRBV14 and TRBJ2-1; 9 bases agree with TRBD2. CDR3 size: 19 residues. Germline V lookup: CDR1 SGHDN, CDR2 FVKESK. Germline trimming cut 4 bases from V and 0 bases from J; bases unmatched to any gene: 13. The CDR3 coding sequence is TGTGCCAGCAGCCCGAGACGGGCTAGCGGGACCCTCTCCTACAATGAGCAGTTCTTC. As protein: CASSPRRASGTLSYNEQFF. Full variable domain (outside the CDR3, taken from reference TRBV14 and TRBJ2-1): EAGVTQFPSHSVIEKGQTVTLRCDPISGHDNLYWYRRVMGKEIKFLLHFVKESKQDESGMPNNRFLAERTGGTYSTLKVQPAELEDSGVYFCASSPRRASGTLSYNEQFFGPGTRLTVL.

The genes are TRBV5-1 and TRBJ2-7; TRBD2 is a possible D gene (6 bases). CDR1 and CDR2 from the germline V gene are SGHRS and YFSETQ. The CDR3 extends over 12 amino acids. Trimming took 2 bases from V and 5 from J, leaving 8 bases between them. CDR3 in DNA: TGCGCCAGCAGCTTTGGCGGGGACGAGCAGTACTTC. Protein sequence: CASSFGGDEQYF.

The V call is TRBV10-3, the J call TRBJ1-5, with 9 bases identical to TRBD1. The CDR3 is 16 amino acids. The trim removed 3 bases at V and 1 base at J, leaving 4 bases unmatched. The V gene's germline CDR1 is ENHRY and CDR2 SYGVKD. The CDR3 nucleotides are TGTGCCATCAGTGATTCGGACAGGGGCAGCAATCAGCCCCAGCATTTT. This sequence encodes CAISDSDRGSNQPQHF.

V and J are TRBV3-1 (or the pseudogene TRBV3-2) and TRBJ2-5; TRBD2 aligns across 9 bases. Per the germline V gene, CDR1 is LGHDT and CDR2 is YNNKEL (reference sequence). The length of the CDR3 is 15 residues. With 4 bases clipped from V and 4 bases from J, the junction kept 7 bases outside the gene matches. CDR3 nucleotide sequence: TGTGCCAGCAGCCTACCGGGTAGCGGGGGAGAGACCCAGTACTTC. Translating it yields CASSLPGSGGETQYF.

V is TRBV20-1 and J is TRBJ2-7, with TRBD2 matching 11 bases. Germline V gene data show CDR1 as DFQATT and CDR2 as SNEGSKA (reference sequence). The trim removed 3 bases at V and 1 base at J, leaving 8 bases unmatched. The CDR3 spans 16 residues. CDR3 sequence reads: CSASLPGTSGSYEQYF. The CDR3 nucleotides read TGCAGTGCTAGTCTGCCTGGGACTAGCGGATCCTACGAGCAGTACTTC.

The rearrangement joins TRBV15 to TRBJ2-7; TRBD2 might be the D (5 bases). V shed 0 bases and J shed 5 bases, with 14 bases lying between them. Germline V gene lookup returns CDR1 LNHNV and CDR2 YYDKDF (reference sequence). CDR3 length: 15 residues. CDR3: CATSRDQRDAHEQYF. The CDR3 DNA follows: TGTGCCACCAGCAGAGATCAGAGGGATGCCCACGAGCAGTACTTC.

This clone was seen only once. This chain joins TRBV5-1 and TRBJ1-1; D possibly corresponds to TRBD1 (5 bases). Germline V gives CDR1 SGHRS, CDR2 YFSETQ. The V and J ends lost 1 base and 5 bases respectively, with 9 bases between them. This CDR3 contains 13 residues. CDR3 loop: CASSLWGRTEAFF. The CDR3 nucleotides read TGCGCCAGCAGCTTGTGGGGGAGGACTGAAGCTTTCTTT.

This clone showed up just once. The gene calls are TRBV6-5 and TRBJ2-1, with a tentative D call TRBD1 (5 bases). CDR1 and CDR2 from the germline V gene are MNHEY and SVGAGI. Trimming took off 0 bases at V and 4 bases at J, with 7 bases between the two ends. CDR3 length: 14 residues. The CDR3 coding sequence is TGTGCCAGCAGTTACTCGGGGCAGTACAATGAGCAGTTCTTC. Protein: CASSYSGQYNEQFF.

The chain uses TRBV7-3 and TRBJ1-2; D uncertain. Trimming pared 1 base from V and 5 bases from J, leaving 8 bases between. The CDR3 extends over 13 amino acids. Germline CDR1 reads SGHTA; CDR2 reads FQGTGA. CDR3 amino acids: CASSLKGSYGYTF. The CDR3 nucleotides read TGTGCCAGCAGCTTAAAAGGGAGTTATGGCTACACCTTC.

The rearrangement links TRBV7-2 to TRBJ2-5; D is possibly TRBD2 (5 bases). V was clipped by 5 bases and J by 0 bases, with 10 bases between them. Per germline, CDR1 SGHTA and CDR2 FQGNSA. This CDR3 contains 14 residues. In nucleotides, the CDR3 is TGTGCCAGCAGCCCGGGATATTACCAAGAGACCCAGTACTTC. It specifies CASSPGYYQETQYF.

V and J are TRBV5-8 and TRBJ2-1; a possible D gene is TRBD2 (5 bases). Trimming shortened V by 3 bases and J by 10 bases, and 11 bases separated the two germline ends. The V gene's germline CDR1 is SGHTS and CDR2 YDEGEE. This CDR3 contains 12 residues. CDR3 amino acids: CASSSPPGEQFF. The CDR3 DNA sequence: TGTGCCAGCAGCTCGCCCCCGGGGGAGCAGTTCTTC. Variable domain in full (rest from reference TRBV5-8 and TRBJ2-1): EAGVTQSPTHLIKTRGQQATLRCSPISGHTSVYWYQQALGLGLQFLLWYDEGEERNRGNFPPRFSGRQFPNYSSELNVNALELEDSALYLCASSSPPGEQFFGPGTRLTVL.

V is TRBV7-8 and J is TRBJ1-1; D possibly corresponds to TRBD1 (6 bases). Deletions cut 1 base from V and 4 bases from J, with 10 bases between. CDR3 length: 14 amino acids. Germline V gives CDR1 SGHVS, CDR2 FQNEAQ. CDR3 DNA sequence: TGTGCCAGCAGCTTAGAACAGGGCGTCACTGAAGCTTTCTTT. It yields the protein CASSLEQGVTEAFF.

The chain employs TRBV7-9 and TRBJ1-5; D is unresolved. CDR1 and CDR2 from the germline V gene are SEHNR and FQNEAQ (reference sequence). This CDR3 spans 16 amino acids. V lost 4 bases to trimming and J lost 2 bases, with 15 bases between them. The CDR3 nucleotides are TGTGCCAGCAGCTCTTGGGAGGGTGAGGGCAATCAGCCCCAGCATTTT. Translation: CASSSWEGEGNQPQHF.

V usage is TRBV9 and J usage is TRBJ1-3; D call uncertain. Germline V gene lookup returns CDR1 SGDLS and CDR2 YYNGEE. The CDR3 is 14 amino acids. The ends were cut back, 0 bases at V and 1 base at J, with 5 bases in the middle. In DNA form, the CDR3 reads TGTGCCAGCAGCGTAGCGGGGTCTGGAAACACCATATATTTT. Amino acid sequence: CASSVAGSGNTIYF.

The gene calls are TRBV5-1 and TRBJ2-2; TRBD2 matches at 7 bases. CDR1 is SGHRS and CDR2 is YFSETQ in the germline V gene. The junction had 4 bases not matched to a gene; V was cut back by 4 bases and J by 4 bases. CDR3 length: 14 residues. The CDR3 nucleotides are TGCGCCAGCAGCCCGCGGGAGAGCACCGGGGAGCTGTTTTTT. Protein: CASSPRESTGELFF.

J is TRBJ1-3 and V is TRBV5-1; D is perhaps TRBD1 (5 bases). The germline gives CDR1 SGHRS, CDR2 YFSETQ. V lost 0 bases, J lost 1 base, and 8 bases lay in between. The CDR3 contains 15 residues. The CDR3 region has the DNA TGCGCCAGCAGCTTGGCCCAGGGATCTGGAAACACCATATATTTT. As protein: CASSLAQGSGNTIYF.

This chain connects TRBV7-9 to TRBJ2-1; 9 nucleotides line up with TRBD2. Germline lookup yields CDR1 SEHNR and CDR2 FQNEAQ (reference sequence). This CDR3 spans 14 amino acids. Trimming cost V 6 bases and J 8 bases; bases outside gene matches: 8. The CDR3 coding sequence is TGTGCCAGCAGGGAGGCGGGAGGGGTTGATGAGCAGTTCTTC. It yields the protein CASREAGGVDEQFF. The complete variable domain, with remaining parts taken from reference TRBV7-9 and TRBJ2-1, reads DTGVSQNPRHKITKRGQNVTFRCDPISEHNRLYWYRQTLGQGPEFLTYFQNEAQLEKSRLLSDRFSAERPKGSFSTLEIQRTEQGDSAMYLCASREAGGVDEQFFGPGTRLTVL.

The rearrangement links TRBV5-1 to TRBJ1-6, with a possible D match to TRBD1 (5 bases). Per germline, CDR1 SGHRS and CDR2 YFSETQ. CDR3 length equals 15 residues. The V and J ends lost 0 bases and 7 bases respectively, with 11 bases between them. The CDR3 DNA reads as TGCGCCAGCAGCTTGGTGGCGGGGACCAATTCACCCCTCCACTTT. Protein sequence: CASSLVAGTNSPLHF.